A single sample is the source of the 8 T cell receptor beta chains below, sequenced in a study of control samples from healthy donors and cancer patients. Method: immunoSEQ multiplex PCR; TCRdb's copy keeps in-frame clones and lacks some. Among some 120,000 clones listed, 85% to 95% were seen once. Sequenced sample: blood. All receptors derive from a man aged 25 to 40 in good health.

Points on this clone: Other DNA sequences from this sample encode an identical CDR3 as well. The chain joins TRBV11-3 to TRBJ2-5; 9 positions agree with TRBD2. The CDR3 is 16 amino acids. V trimming: 5 bases; J trimming: 2 bases; junction bases outside the gene matches: 9. Germline V gene data show CDR1 as SGHNT and CDR2 as YENEEA. This CDR3 is CASSPVGAGGQETQYF. CDR3 bases: TGTGCCAGCAGCCCAGTCGGAGCGGGGGGACAAGAGACCCAGTACTTC.

This chain links TRBV5-6 with TRBJ2-3; TRBD1 is a possible D gene (6 bases). Trimming took 3 bases from V and 2 from J, leaving 13 bases between them. CDR3 length equals 15 residues. Looked up from germline, CDR1 is SGHDT and CDR2 is YYEEEE. The CDR3 reads CASSYRAPFTDTQYF. The CDR3 coding sequence is TGTGCCAGCAGCTACAGGGCCCCCTTCACAGATACGCAGTATTTT.

CDR3 residues: CASSIGQGARGNTIYF. CDR3 coding DNA: TGCGCCAGCAGCATAGGCCAGGGGGCTCGTGGAAACACCATATATTTT. The V and J genes are TRBV5-1 and TRBJ1-3; TRBD1 matches at 8 bases. V dropped 4 bases and J dropped 3; count of bases not matched to a gene: 9. The CDR3 covers 16 residues. Germline assignment: CDR1 SGHRS and CDR2 YFSETQ.

The gene calls are TRBV27 and TRBJ2-5, with a possible D match to TRBD1 (6 bases). From germline, CDR1 is MNHEY and CDR2 SMNVEV (reference sequence). Trimming pared 3 bases from V and 0 bases from J, leaving 11 bases between. The CDR3 covers 15 residues. Written as DNA, the CDR3 is TGTGCCAGCAGTTTCCAGGGGCCGTACCAAGAGACCCAGTACTTC. This sequence encodes CASSFQGPYQETQYF.

This chain links TRBV7-7 with TRBJ2-5; either TRBD1 or TRBD2 may fit D (6 bases each). V lost 2 bases, J lost 4 bases, and 14 bases lay in between. Germline assignment: CDR1 SSHAT and CDR2 FNYEAQ (reference sequence). There are 15 residues in the CDR3. CDR3 in amino acids: CASSLYHTGAETQYF. The CDR3 DNA sequence: TGTGCCAGCAGCTTATATCATACGGGGGCAGAGACCCAGTACTTC.

This chain joins TRBV10-3 and TRBJ2-7; D tentatively reads TRBD1 or TRBD2 (7 bases each). The CDR3 contains 14 residues. CDR1 is ENHRY, CDR2 SYGVKD, per germline. The ends were cut back, 8 bases at V and 5 bases at J, with 19 bases in the middle. DNA for the CDR3: TGTGCCATCGCCACCAGACAGGGAGGGAACGAGCAGTACTTC. It specifies CAIATRQGGNEQYF.

The chain is built from TRBV2 and TRBJ1-5; the D is unclear. CDR1 is SNHLY, CDR2 FYNNEI, per germline. The V end was cut by 3 bases, the J end by 7 bases, with 4 bases between. CDR3 size: 11 residues. The CDR3 protein is CASSDGQPQHF. The DNA of the CDR3 is TGTGCCAGCAGTGACGGCCAGCCCCAGCATTTT.

The chain uses TRBV3-1 (or the pseudogene TRBV3-2) and TRBJ1-6; no reliable D call. Germline V lookup: CDR1 LGHDT, CDR2 YNNKEL (reference sequence). This CDR3 spans 17 amino acids. V was pared by 1 base and J by 3 bases, with 13 bases between. This CDR3 reads CASSQGSRVHYNSPLHF. CDR3 sequence (DNA): TGTGCCAGCAGCCAAGGGAGCCGGGTGCACTATAATTCACCCCTCCACTTT.